These T cell receptor beta chains were read from a single sample in a study of cytomegalovirus exposure and HLA in healthy donors. Using immunoSEQ multiplex PCR, the repertoire was profiled, and TCRdb retains in-frame clones only, with some absent. The sample shows tens of thousands of clones, approximately 95% of them seen only once. Sequenced input: PBMCs. The receptors stem from a woman aged 18-30 years in good health and CMV-seropositive. CDR3s include the opening cysteine and the closing phenylalanine or tryptophan. The order of the fields is D gene, CDR3 length, J gene, clone size, V gene, CDR3 DNA, CDR3 protein. D genes are given only for firm matches. Size values are once, few and many counts, or a class for expanded clones, and some rows have none.

NA	13	TRBJ1-2	once	TRBV7-3	TGTGCCAGATCAGGTCGCAAGGAAAGCGGCTACACCTTC	CARSGRKESGYTF
TRBD1	15	TRBJ1-1	NA	TRBV5-1	TGCGCCAGCAAGGGGGGACAGAGTATGAACACTGAAGCTTTCTTT	CASKGGQSMNTEAFF
TRBD1	14	TRBJ1-4	NA	TRBV6-5	TGTGCCAGCAGAGTAGACAGGGGGGGTTCAAAACTGTTTTTT	CASRVDRGGSKLFF
NA	14	TRBJ2-3	NA	TRBV28	TGTGCCAGCAGCCGCGAGGGGGGGGCAGATACGCAGTATTTT	CASSREGGADTQYF
NA	16	TRBJ1-5	NA	TRBV19	TGTGCCAGTAGTATAGTCCGCCAGGGCAGCAATCAGCCCCAGCATTTT	CASSIVRQGSNQPQHF
TRBD1	16	TRBJ2-1	NA	TRBV4-1	TGCGCCAGCAGCCAAGTGGACAGGGGGGGGTACAATGAGCAGTTCTTC	CASSQVDRGGYNEQFF
NA	15	TRBJ1-1	NA	TRBV6-6	TGTGCCAGCAGTTACTCTAGGGAGATTAACACTGAAGCTTTCTTT	CASSYSREINTEAFF
NA	15	TRBJ1-5	NA	TRBV4-1	TGCGCCAGCAGCCAAGATATTGTTGGCAGTCTGCCCCAGCATTTT	CASSQDIVGSLPQHF
TRBD1	15	TRBJ2-7	NA	TRBV19	TGTGCCAGTAGTATCAGTTTGGGGACAGGGGCAGAGCAGTACTTC	CASSISLGTGAEQYF
TRBD2	15	TRBJ2-1	NA	TRBV6-5	TGTGCCAGCAGCACGACTAGCGGGAGTCAGGGTGAGCAGTTCTTC	CASSTTSGSQGEQFF
TRBD1	15	TRBJ1-2	NA	TRBV9	TGTGCCAGCACTCGGGACAGCGTTTCTAACTATGGCTACACCTTC	CASTRDSVSNYGYTF
NA	11	TRBJ2-5	NA	TRBV2	TGTGCCAGCAAACAGGGAGAGACCCAGTACTTC	CASKQGETQYF
NA	14	TRBJ1-2	once	TRBV9	TGTGCCAGCAGCGTTGACAGTACTAACTATGGCTACACCTTC	CASSVDSTNYGYTF
NA	14	TRBJ1-2	NA	TRBV28	TGTGCCAGTAAGATTCGACAGACTAACTATGGCTACACCTTC	CASKIRQTNYGYTF
TRBD1	15	TRBJ1-5	NA	TRBV4-3	TGCGCCAGCAGCCCCACGACAGGGGGAGGACAGCCCCAGCATTTT	CASSPTTGGGQPQHF
TRBD2	16	TRBJ2-1	NA	TRBV28	TGTGCCAGCAGGGCAGCGGGGTCTCCCGGACTCAATGAGCAGTTCTTC	CASRAAGSPGLNEQFF
NA	14	TRBJ2-1	NA	TRBV4-3	TGCGCCAGCAGCCAAGACAGCGGTCGGAATGAGCAGTTCTTC	CASSQDSGRNEQFF
NA	17	TRBJ2-7	NA	TRBV21-1	TGTGCCAGCAGCAAAGATCTCCTAGCGGGGGCCTCGTACGAGCAGTACTTC	CASSKDLLAGASYEQYF
TRBD1	14	TRBJ2-4	NA	TRBV12-5	TGTGCTAGTGTCCTCCGGGACAGAGGAAACATTCAGTACTTC	CASVLRDRGNIQYF
NA	12	TRBJ1-2	NA	TRBV30	TGTGCCTGGAGCCCGGGGGGCTATGGCTACACCTTC	CAWSPGGYGYTF
NA	14	TRBJ2-7	NA	TRBV21-1	TGTGCCACCTTACAGGGGGCCCTCTCCTACGAGCAGTACTTC	CATLQGALSYEQYF
NA	14	TRBJ1-5	NA	TRBV6-5	TGTGCCAGCAGTTACAGCAAAACAGCTCAGCCCCAGCATTTT	CASSYSKTAQPQHF